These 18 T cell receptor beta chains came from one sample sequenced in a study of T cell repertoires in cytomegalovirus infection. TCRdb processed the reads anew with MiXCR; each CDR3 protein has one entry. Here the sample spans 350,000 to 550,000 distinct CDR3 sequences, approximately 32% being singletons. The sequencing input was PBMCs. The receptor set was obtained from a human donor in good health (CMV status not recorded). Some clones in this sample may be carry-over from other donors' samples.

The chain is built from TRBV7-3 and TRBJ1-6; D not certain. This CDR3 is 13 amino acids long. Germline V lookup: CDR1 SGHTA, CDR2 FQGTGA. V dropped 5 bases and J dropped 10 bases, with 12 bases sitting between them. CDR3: CASSPRQGSPLHF. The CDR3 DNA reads TGTGCCAGCAGCCCCCGACAAGGGTCACCCCTCCACTTT.

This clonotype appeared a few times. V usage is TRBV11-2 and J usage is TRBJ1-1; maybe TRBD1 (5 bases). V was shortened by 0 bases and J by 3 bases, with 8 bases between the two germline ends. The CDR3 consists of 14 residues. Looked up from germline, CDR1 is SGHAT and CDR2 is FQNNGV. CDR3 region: CASSLDPGDTEAFF. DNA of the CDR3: TGTGCCAGCAGCTTAGATCCGGGGGACACTGAAGCTTTCTTT.

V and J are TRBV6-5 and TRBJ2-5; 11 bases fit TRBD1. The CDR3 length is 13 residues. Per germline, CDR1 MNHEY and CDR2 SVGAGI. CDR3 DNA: TGTGCGACCGGGACAGGGGGATTGGAGACCCAGTACTTC. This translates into CATGTGGLETQYF.

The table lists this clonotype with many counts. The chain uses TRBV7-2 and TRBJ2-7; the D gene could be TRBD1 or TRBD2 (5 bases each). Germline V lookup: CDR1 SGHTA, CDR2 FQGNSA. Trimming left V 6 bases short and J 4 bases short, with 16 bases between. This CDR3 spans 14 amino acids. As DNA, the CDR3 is TGTGCCAGCAGTGTCGGGCGCGAGGGGTACGAGCAGTACTTC. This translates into CASSVGREGYEQYF.

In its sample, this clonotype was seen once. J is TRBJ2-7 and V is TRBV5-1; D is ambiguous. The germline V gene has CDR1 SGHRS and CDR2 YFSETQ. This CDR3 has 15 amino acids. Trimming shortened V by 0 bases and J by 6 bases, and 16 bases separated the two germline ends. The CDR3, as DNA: TGCGCCAGCAGCTTGGTTGGGGATCACCCCTTCGAGCAGTACTTC. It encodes CASSLVGDHPFEQYF.

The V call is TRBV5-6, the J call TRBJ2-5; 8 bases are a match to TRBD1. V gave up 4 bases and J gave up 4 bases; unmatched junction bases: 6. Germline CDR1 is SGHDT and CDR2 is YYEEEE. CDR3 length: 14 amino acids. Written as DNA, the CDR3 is TGTGCCAGCAGCATCACCGGACAGGGAGAGACCCAGTACTTC. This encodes CASSITGQGETQYF.

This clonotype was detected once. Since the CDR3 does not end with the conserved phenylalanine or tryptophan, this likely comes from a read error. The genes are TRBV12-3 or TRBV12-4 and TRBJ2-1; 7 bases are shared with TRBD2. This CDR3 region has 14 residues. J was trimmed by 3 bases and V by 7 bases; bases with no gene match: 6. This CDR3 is CASTIAGSYNEQFL. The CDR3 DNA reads TGTGCCAGCACCATAGCGGGTAGCTACAATGAGCAGTTCTTA.

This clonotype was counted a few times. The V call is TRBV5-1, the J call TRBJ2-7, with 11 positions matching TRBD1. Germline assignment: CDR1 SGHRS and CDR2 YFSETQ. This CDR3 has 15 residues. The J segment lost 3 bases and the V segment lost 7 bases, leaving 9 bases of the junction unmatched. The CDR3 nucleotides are TGCGCCAGCGGACAGGGGGCGAGACATGTCTACGAGCAGTACTTC. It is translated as CASGQGARHVYEQYF.

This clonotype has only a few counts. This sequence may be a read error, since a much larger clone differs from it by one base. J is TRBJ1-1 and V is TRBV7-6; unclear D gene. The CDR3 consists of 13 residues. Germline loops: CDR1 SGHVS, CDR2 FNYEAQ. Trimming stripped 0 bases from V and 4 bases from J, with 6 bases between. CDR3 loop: CASSLAGITEAFF. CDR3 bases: TGTGCCAGCAGCTTAGCAGGGATCACTGAAGCTTTCTTT. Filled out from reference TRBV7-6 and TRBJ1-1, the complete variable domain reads GAGVSQSPRYKVTKRGQDVALRCDPISGHVSLYWYRQALGQGPEFLTYFNYEAQQDKSGLPNDRFSAERPEGSISTLTIQRTEQRDSAMYRCASSLAGITEAFFGQGTRLTVV.

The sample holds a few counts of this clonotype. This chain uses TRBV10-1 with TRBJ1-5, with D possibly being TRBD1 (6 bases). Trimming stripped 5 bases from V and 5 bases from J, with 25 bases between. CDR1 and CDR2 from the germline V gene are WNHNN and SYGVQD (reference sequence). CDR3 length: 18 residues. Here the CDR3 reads CASSPKPEETGEYQPQHF. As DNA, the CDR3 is TGCGCCAGCAGTCCGAAGCCCGAGGAGACAGGCGAATATCAGCCCCAGCATTTT.

CDR3 sequence: CSVEDGGGKAFF. Written as DNA, the CDR3 is TGCAGCGTTGAAGACGGTGGAGGGAAAGCTTTCTTT. V usage is TRBV29-1 and J usage is TRBJ1-1; D call uncertain. The CDR3 consists of 12 residues. CDR1 and CDR2 from the germline V gene are SQVTM and ANQGSEA. Trimming shortened V by 0 bases and J by 9 bases, and 11 bases separated the two germline ends.

This CDR3 reads CSVVGTESSGNTIYF. CDR3 nucleotide sequence: TGCAGCGTTGTTGGGACAGAGAGCTCTGGAAACACCATATATTTT. V and J are TRBV29-1 and TRBJ1-3; 7 bases fit TRBD1. V dropped 4 bases and J dropped 0; count of bases not matched to a gene: 6. The CDR3 runs 15 residues. CDR1 and CDR2 (germline): SQVTM, ANQGSEA.

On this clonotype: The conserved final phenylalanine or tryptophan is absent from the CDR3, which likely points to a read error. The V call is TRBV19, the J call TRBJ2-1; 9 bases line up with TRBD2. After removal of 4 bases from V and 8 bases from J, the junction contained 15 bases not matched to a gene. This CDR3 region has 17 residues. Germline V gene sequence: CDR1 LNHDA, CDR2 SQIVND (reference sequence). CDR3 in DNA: TGTGCCAGTAGTACTGGATGGGGGGCGGGGGGGAAAGATGAGCAGTTCTTA. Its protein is CASSTGWGAGGKDEQFL.

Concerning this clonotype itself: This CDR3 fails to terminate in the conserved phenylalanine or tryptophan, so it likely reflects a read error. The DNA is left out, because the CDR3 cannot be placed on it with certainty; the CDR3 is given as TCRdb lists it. The CDR3 reads CASSLAGQGAHGYTL. The rearrangement uses TRBV7-2 and TRBJ1-2; TRBD1, the D gene given by the table, was not confirmed from the DNA. Germline V gene lookup returns CDR1 SGHTA and CDR2 FQGNSA. Ends included, the CDR3 has 15 residues.

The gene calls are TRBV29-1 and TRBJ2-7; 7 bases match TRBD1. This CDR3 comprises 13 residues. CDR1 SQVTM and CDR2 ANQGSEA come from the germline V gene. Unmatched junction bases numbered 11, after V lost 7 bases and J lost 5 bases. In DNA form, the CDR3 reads TGCAGCGGGTGGGACAGCAAGGAGGACGAGCAGTACTTC. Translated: CSGWDSKEDEQYF.

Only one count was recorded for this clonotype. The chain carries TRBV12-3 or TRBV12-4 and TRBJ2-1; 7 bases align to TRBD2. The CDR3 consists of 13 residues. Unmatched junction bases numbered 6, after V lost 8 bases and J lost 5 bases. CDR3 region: CASGLRGNNEQFF. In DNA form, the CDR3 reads TGTGCCAGCGGCTTGCGGGGGAACAATGAGCAGTTCTTC.

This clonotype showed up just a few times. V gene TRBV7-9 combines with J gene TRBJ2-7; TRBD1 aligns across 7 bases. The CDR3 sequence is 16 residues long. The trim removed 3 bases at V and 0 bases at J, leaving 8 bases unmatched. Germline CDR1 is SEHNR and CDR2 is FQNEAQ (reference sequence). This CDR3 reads CASSLRGPRSSYEQYF. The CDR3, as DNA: TGTGCCAGCAGCTTGAGGGGGCCGCGGAGCTCCTACGAGCAGTACTTC.

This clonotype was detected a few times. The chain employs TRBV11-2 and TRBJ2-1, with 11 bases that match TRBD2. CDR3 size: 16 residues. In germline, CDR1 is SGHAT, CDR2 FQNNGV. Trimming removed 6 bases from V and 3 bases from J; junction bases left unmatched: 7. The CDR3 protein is CASSHYGLAGYNEQFF. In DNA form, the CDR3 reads TGTGCCAGCAGTCACTACGGACTAGCGGGCTACAATGAGCAGTTCTTC.